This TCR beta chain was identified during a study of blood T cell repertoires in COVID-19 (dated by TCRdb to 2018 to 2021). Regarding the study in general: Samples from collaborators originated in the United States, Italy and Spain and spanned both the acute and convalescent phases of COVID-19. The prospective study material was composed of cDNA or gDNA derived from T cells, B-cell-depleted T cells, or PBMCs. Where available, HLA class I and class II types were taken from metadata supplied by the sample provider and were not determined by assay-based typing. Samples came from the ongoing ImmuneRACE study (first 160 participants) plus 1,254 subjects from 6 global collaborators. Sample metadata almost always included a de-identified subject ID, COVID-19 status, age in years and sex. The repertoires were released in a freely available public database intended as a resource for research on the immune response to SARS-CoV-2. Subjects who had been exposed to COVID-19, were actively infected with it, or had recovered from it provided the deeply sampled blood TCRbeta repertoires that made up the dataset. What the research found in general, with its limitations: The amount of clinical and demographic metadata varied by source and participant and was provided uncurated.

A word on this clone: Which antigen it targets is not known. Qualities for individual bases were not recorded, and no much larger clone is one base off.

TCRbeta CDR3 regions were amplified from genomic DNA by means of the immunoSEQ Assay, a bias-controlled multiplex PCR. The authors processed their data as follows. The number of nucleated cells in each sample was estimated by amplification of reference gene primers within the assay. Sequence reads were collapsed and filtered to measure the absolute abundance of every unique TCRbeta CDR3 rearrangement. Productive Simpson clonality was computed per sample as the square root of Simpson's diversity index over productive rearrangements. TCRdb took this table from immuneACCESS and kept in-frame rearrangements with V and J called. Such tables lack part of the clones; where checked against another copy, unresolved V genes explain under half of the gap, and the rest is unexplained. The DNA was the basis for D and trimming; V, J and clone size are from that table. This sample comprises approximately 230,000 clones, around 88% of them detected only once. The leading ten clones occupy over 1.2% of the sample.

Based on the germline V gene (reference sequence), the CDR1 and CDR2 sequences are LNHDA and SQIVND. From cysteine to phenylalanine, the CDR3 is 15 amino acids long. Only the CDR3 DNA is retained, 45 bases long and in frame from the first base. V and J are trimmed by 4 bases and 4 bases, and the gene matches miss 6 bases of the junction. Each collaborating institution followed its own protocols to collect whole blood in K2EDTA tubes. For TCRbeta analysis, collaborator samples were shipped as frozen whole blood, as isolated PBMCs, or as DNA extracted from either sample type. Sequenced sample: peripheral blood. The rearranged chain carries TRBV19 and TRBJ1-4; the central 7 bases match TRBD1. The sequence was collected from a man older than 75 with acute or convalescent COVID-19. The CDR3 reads CASSNRQGFNEKLFF. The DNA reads TGTGCCAGTAGTAACCGACAGGGCTTTAATGAAAAACTGTTTTTT.